Listed below are T cell receptor beta chains from one sample, sequenced in a study of vaccination and CD4 T cells after COVID-19. TCRdb reprocessed the PCR reads via MiXCR and lists one record per CDR3 protein. The sample consists of about 18,000 distinct CDR3 sequences, 50% of them appearing once. Which antigens these TCRs recognize remains unknown. The sequencing input was CD4+ T cells from blood, cultured in vitro. The origin of the receptors is a human donor who had recovered from COVID-19. Each CDR3 is given with its conserved first and last residue. The order of the fields is D gene, CDR3 length, clone size, J gene, V gene, CDR3 protein, CDR3 DNA. The D gene is left open where the match is weak. Size is omitted from some rows. Given values are once, few, many or a class for expanded clones.

>.|14|few|TRBJ2-7|TRBV2
CASSGGDSPYEQYF
TGTGCCAGCAGTGGGGGCGACAGCCCCTACGAGCAGTACTTC
>.|12|medium-sized|TRBJ1-2|TRBV6-1
CASSDRVSGYTF
TGTGCCAGCAGTGACAGGGTCTCTGGCTACACCTTC
>.|17|.|TRBJ2-2|TRBV6-1
CASSARAGQGRTGELFF
TGTGCCAGCAGTGCCCGCGCGGGGCAGGGACGGACCGGGGAGCTGTTTTTT
>.|13|.|TRBJ1-6|TRBV6-2/TRBV6-3
CASGTFGNSPLHF
TGTGCCAGCGGGACCTTCGGCAATTCACCCCTCCACTTT
>.|14|.|TRBJ1-5|TRBV28
CASSPLALSVPQHF
TGTGCCAGCAGTCCCTTGGCCCTATCCGTGCCCCAGCATTTT
>TRBD1|13|few|TRBJ1-2|TRBV11-3
CASSPGQGYGYTF
TGTGCCAGCAGCCCGGGACAGGGCTATGGCTACACCTTC
>TRBD1|15|few|TRBJ1-6|TRBV4-1
CASSLGQGADSPLHF
TGCGCCAGCAGCCTAGGACAGGGGGCAGATTCACCCCTCCACTTT
>TRBD1|14|.|TRBJ1-1|TRBV7-2
CASTPTGFNTEAFF
TGTGCCAGCACCCCGACAGGGTTTAACACTGAAGCTTTCTTT
>.|13|.|TRBJ1-3|TRBV7-8
CASSLGRGNTIYF
TGTGCCAGCAGCTTAGGGCGGGGAAACACCATATATTTT
>TRBD1|12|.|TRBJ1-2|TRBV5-5
CASSYQGDGYTF
TGTGCCAGCAGCTATCAGGGGGATGGCTACACCTTC
>.|19|few|TRBJ1-5|TRBV21-1
CAYDDGGGVGGLTHQPQHF
TGTGCCTACGATGACGGCGGGGGGGTGGGTGGACTAACACATCAGCCCCAGCATTTT
>.|11|.|TRBJ2-3|TRBV7-9
CASSFVDTQYF
TGTGCCAGCAGCTTCGTAGATACGCAGTATTTT
>.|11|few|TRBJ2-5|TRBV7-9
CASSFQETQYF
TGTGCCAGCAGCTTCCAAGAGACCCAGTACTTC
>.|14|.|TRBJ1-5|TRBV20-1
CSARLELSNQPQHF
TGCAGTGCTAGACTCGAATTGAGCAATCAGCCCCAGCATTTT
>.|12|.|TRBJ1-1|TRBV20-1
CSASRQYTEAFF
TGCAGTGCTAGCAGACAGTACACTGAAGCTTTCTTT
>TRBD1|16|.|TRBJ1-6|TRBV19
CASSPESTGINSPLHF
TGTGCCAGTAGTCCCGAATCGACAGGGATCAATTCACCCCTCCACTTT
>.|12|.|TRBJ1-5|TRBV19
CASSMPNQPQHF
TGTGCCAGTAGTATGCCCAATCAGCCCCAGCATTTT
>TRBD2|14|.|TRBJ2-7|TRBV7-2
CASSFLAGRGEQYF
TGTGCCAGCAGCTTTTTAGCGGGACGGGGTGAGCAGTACTTC
>TRBD1|16|.|TRBJ1-1|TRBV10-3
CAISESVQGMNTEAFF
TGTGCCATCAGTGAGTCGGTACAGGGGATGAACACTGAAGCTTTCTTT
>TRBD1|15|.|TRBJ2-5|TRBV20-1
CSAKAPGGGQETQYF
TGCAGTGCTAAGGCCCCAGGGGGCGGACAAGAGACCCAGTACTTC
>.|14|once|TRBJ2-5|TRBV7-3
CASSLNSGEETQYF
TGTGCCAGCAGCTTAAATAGCGGAGAAGAGACCCAGTACTTC
>.|17|few|TRBJ2-6|TRBV27
CASTRKAGQLWANVLTF
TGTGCCAGTACTCGGAAGGCGGGACAGCTCTGGGCCAACGTCCTGACTTTC
>.|13|.|TRBJ1-1|TRBV11-2
CASSLVRGQEAFF
TGTGCCAGCAGCTTAGTAAGAGGACAAGAAGCTTTCTTT
>TRBD1|19|.|TRBJ1-2|TRBV27
CASSPTPWSGTGGPYGYTF
TGTGCCAGCAGTCCAACACCTTGGTCCGGGACAGGGGGACCCTATGGCTACACCTTC
>TRBD1|14|few|TRBJ1-2|TRBV6-1
CASSSYRGNYGYTF
TGTGCCAGCAGTAGCTACAGGGGGAACTATGGCTACACCTTC
>.|13|few|TRBJ2-5|TRBV2
CASSVADQETQYF
TGTGCCAGCAGTGTAGCGGACCAAGAGACCCAGTACTTC
>TRBD1|13|once|TRBJ1-4|TRBV2
CASQGQGGEKLFF
TGTGCCAGCCAGGGACAGGGCGGGGAAAAACTGTTTTTT
>.|12|once|TRBJ2-5|TRBV11-2
CASSPDRPTQYF
TGTGCCAGCAGCCCCGACAGGCCGACCCAGTACTTC
>.|14|few|TRBJ1-1|TRBV27
CASSLYVGGVGAFF
TGTGCCAGCAGTTTATATGTCGGAGGGGTAGGAGCTTTCTTT
>.|15|.|TRBJ2-1|TRBV7-9
CASSSLRGALNEQFF
TGTGCCAGCAGCTCCCTACGGGGCGCACTCAATGAGCAGTTCTTC
>TRBD1|16|.|TRBJ2-1|TRBV6-2/TRBV6-3
CASSPIRQGAKGEQFF
TGTGCCAGCAGTCCAATCAGACAGGGGGCGAAGGGTGAGCAGTTCTTC
>.|13|.|TRBJ1-1|TRBV6-1
CASSKYRDTEAFF
TGTGCCAGCAGTAAATACAGAGACACTGAAGCTTTCTTT
>TRBD2|15|.|TRBJ2-1|TRBV6-4
CASSDSAGAYNEQFF
TGTGCCAGCAGTGACTCAGCGGGAGCCTACAATGAGCAGTTCTTC
>.|14|once|TRBJ1-5|TRBV28
CASSSLGSNQPQHF
TGTGCCAGCAGTTCCCTGGGAAGCAATCAGCCCCAGCATTTT
>TRBD1|13|.|TRBJ1-1|TRBV27
CASSFTGDTEAFF
TGTGCCAGCAGTTTCACAGGGGACACTGAAGCTTTCTTT
>TRBD1|14|large|TRBJ1-2|TRBV12-3/TRBV12-4
CASSPTGGNYGYTF
TGTGCCAGCAGTCCGACAGGGGGTAACTATGGCTACACCTTC
>.|17|.|TRBJ2-7|TRBV11-3
CASSLGVRDRSSYEQYF
TGTGCCAGCAGCTTAGGGGTCCGAGACAGGAGCTCCTACGAGCAGTACTTC
>.|14|few|TRBJ2-3|TRBV30
CAWSPGPTTDTQYF
TGTGCCTGGAGTCCGGGACCCACCACAGATACGCAGTATTTT
>TRBD1|13|.|TRBJ2-7|TRBV12-3/TRBV12-4
CASRPQGAVEQYF
TGTGCCAGCAGACCGCAGGGGGCGGTGGAGCAGTACTTC
>TRBD1|16|few|TRBJ1-5|TRBV2
CASSEALPGQHQPQHF
TGTGCCAGCAGTGAAGCGCTTCCGGGACAGCATCAGCCCCAGCATTTT
>TRBD1|15|.|TRBJ2-7|TRBV2
CASSDWDRSSYEQYF
TGTGCCAGCAGTGACTGGGACAGAAGCTCCTACGAGCAGTACTTC
>.|24|.|TRBJ2-3|TRBV21-1
CASSNSPPGSERLAGEGVADTQYF
TGTGCCAGCAGCAACTCTCCCCCAGGGTCCGAGAGGCTAGCGGGAGAAGGAGTCGCAGATACGCAGTATTTT
>.|15|.|TRBJ1-4|TRBV5-1
CASRGSLGLDEKLFF
TGCGCCAGCAGAGGATCTCTAGGGCTGGATGAAAAACTGTTTTTT
>TRBD2|14|once|TRBJ2-5|TRBV12-3/TRBV12-4
CASRGRESGETQYF
TGTGCCAGCAGGGGGCGGGAGTCTGGAGAGACCCAGTACTTC
>.|13|.|TRBJ1-1|TRBV18
CASSPGVDTEAFF
TGTGCCAGCTCACCAGGTGTCGACACTGAAGCTTTCTTT
>TRBD1|12|few|TRBJ1-2|TRBV19
CASNRGNYGYTF
TGTGCCAGTAACAGGGGCAACTATGGCTACACCTTC
>TRBD2|16|.|TRBJ2-5|TRBV5-4
CASTISAGGFQETQYF
TGTGCCAGCACCATTTCAGCGGGAGGATTCCAAGAGACCCAGTACTTC
>.|15|.|TRBJ1-5|TRBV10-3
CAISESGGVNQPQHF
TGTGCCATCAGTGAGTCAGGAGGGGTGAATCAGCCCCAGCATTTT
>TRBD1|15|.|TRBJ2-1|TRBV7-2
CASSLVTGGRNEQFF
TGTGCCAGCAGCTTAGTCACAGGGGGCCGGAATGAGCAGTTCTTC
>.|15|few|TRBJ1-3|TRBV5-4
CASSLATYSGNTIYF
TGTGCCAGCAGCTTGGCGACCTACTCTGGAAACACCATATATTTT
>TRBD2|14|.|TRBJ2-1|TRBV20-1
CSVRTSGTLNEQFF
TGCAGTGTCCGGACTAGCGGGACGTTGAATGAGCAGTTCTTC
>.|11|few|TRBJ2-3|TRBV28
CASSSRDTQYF
TGTGCCAGCAGTTCCCGAGATACGCAGTATTTT
>TRBD1|15|.|TRBJ1-5|TRBV4-1
CASRQVTGVNQPQHF
TGCGCCAGCAGGCAGGTCACAGGGGTCAATCAGCCCCAGCATTTT
>TRBD2|18|.|TRBJ2-1|TRBV7-2
CASSLTSGRGFSYNEQFF
TGTGCCAGCAGCTTAACTAGCGGGAGGGGTTTCTCCTACAATGAGCAGTTCTTC